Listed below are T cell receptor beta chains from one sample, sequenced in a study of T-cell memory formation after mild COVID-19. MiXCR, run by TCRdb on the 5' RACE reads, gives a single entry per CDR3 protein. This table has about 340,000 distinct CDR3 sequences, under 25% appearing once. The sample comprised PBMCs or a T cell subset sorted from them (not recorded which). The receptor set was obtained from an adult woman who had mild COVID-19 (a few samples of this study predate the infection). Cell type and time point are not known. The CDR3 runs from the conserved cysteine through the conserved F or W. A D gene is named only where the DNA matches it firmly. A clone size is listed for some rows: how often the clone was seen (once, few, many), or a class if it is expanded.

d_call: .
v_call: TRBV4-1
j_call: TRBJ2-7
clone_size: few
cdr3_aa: CASSRKKDGQSYEQYF
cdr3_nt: TGCGCCAGCAGCCGGAAAAAAGACGGACAGTCCTACGAGCAGTACTTC

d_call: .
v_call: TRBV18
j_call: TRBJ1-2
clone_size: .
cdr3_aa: CASSPQGSNYGYTF
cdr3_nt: TGTGCCAGCTCACCACAGGGGTCTAACTATGGCTACACCTTC

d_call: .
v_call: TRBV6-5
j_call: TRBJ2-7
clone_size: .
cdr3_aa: CASSSVLTPLLEQYF
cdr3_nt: TGTGCCAGCAGTTCAGTCCTTACCCCTCTCCTCGAGCAGTACTTC

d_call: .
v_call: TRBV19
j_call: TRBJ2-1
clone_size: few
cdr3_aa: CASSPTLRAYNEQFF
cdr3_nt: TGTGCCAGTAGCCCAACCTTGCGGGCCTACAATGAGCAGTTCTTC

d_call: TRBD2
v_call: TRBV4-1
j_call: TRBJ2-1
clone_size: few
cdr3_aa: CASSPFLAGGPNEQFF
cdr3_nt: TGCGCCAGCAGCCCCTTTCTAGCGGGGGGGCCCAATGAGCAGTTCTTC

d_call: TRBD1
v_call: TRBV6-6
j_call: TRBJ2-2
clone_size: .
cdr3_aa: CASSYSATGEHTGELFF
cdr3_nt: TGTGCCAGCAGTTACTCTGCGACAGGGGAGCACACCGGGGAGCTGTTTTTT

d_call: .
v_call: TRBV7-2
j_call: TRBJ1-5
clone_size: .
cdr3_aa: CASSLTTGSNQPQHF
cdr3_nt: TGTGCCAGCAGCTTAACTACAGGTAGCAATCAGCCCCAGCATTTT

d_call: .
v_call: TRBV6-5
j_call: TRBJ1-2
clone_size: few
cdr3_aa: CASRPTQGYGYTF
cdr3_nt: TGTGCCAGCAGGCCCACACAGGGTTATGGCTACACCTTC

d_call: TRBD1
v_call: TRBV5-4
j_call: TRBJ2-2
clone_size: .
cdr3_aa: CASRPSGQGASGELFF
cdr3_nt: TGTGCCAGCAGACCATCGGGACAGGGGGCGTCCGGGGAGCTGTTTTTT

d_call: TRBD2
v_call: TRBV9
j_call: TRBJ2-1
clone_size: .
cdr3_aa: CASSLTSGGAGEQFF
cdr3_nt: TGTGCCAGCAGCTTGACTAGCGGGGGGGCCGGTGAGCAGTTCTTC

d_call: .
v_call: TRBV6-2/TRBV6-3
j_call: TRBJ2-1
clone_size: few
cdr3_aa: CASSQRSEYNEQFF
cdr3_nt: TGTGCCAGCAGTCAGCGTAGCGAATACAATGAGCAGTTCTTC

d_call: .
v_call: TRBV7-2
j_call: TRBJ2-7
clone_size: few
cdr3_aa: CASSLQAGPYEQYF
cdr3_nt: TGTGCCAGCAGCTTACAGGCGGGCCCATACGAGCAGTACTTC

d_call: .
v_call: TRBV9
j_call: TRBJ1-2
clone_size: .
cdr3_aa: CASSGAGYGYTF
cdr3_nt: TGTGCCAGCAGCGGGGCGGGTTATGGCTACACCTTC

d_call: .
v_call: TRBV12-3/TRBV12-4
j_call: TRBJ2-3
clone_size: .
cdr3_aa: CASSSWGATTDTQYF
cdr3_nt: TGTGCCAGCAGCTCGTGGGGGGCCACCACAGATACGCAGTATTTT

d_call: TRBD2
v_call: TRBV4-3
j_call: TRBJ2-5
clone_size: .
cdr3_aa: CASSLGLARDQETQYF
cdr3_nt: TGCGCCAGCAGCCTTGGACTAGCGAGGGATCAGGAGACCCAGTACTTC

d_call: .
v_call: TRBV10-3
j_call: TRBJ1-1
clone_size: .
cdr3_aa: CAISEDLPGTEAFF
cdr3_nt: TGTGCCATCAGTGAGGACCTCCCGGGGACTGAAGCTTTCTTT

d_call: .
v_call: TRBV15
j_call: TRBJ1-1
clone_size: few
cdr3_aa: CATTTGGVEKFSDTEAFF
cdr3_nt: TGTGCCACCACAACCGGGGGAGTGGAAAAGTTTTCGGACACTGAAGCTTTCTTT

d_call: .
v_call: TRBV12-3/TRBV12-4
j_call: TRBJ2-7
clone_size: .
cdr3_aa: CASSLVLGTRHEQYF
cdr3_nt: TGTGCCAGCAGTTTAGTTTTGGGCACCCGGCACGAGCAGTACTTC

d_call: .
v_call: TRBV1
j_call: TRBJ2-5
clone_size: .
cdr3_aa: CTSSQEAESQETQYF
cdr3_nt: TGCACCAGCAGCCAAGAAGCGGAGAGCCAAGAGACCCAGTACTTC

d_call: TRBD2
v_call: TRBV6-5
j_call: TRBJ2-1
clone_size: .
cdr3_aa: CASSSNGGARRDEQFF
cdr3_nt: TGTGCCAGCAGTTCCAACGGGGGGGCAAGGCGGGATGAGCAGTTCTTC

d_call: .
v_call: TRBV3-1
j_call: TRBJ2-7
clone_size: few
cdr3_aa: CASSQGHSFYEQYF
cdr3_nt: TGTGCCAGCAGCCAGGGACATAGCTTCTACGAGCAGTACTTC

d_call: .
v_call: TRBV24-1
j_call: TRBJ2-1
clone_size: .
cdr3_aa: CATSDPLLPNEQFF
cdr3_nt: TGTGCCACCAGTGATCCCCTCCTGCCCAATGAGCAGTTCTTC

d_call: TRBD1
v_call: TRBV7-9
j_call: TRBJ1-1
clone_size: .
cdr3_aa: CASRKTTGGTEAFF
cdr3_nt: TGTGCCAGCAGGAAGACAACAGGGGGCACTGAAGCTTTCTTT

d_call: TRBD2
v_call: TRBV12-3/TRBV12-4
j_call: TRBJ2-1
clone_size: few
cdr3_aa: CASSLGWGLADNEQFF
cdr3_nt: TGTGCCAGCAGTTTAGGTTGGGGACTAGCGGACAATGAGCAGTTCTTC

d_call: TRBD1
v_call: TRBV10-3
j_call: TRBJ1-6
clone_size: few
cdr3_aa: CAIMDRLDSPLHF
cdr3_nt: TGTGCCATCATGGACAGGTTGGATTCACCCCTCCACTTT

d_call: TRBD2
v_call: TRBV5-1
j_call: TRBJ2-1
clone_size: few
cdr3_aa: CASSRRGDNEQFF
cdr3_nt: TGCGCCAGCAGTCGGCGGGGGGACAATGAGCAGTTCTTC

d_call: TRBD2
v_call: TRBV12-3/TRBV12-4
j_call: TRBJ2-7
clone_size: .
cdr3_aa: CASSARTSGSVEQYF
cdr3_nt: TGTGCCAGCAGCGCAAGGACTAGCGGGAGTGTCGAGCAGTACTTC

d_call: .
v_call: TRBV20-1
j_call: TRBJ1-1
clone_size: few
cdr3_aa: CSARARVRGTEAFF
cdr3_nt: TGCAGTGCTAGAGCTAGAGTCAGGGGAACTGAAGCTTTCTTT

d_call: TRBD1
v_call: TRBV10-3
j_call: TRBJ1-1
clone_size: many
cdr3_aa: CAISDRDRVILDTEAFF
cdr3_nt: TGTGCCATCAGTGACCGGGACAGGGTCATATTGGACACTGAAGCTTTCTTT

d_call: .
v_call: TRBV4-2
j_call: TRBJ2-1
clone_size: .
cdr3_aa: CASSHSREGGNEQFF
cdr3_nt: TGTGCCAGCAGCCACTCGCGAGAAGGTGGGAATGAGCAGTTCTTC

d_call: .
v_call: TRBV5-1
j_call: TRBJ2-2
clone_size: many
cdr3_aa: CASSTGNTGELFF
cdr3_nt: TGCGCCAGCAGCACGGGGAACACCGGGGAGCTGTTTTTT

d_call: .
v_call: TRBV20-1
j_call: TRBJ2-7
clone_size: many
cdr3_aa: CSADGTLSYEQYF
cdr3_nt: TGCAGTGCCGACGGAACCCTCTCCTACGAGCAGTACTTC

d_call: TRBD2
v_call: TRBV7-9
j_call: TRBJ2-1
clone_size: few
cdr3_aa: CASSLVGGGQGEQFF
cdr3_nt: TGTGCCAGCAGCTTAGTAGGCGGGGGGCAGGGGGAGCAGTTCTTC